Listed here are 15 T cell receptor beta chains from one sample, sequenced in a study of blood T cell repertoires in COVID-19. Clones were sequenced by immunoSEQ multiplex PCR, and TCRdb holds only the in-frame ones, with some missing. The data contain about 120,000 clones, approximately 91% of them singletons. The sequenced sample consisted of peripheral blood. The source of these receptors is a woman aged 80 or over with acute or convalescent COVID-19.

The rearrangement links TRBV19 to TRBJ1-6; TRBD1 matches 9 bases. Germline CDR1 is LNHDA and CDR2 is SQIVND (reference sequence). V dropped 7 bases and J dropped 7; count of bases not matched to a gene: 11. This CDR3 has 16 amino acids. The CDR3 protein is CASTGTGGAANSPLHF. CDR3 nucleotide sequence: TGTGCCAGTACGGGAACAGGGGGCGCAGCAAATTCACCCCTCCACTTT.

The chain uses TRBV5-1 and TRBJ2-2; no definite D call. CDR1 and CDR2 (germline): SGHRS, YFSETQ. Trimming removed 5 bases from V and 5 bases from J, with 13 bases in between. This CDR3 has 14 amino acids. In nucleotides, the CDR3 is TGCGCCAGCAGACAAAGAACAGAAACCGGGGAGCTGTTTTTT. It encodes CASRQRTETGELFF.

CDR3 amino acids: CASSFTAAATIYSGANVLTF. In nucleotides, the CDR3 is TGCGCCAGCAGCTTCACGGCGGCAGCTACTATTTACTCTGGGGCCAACGTCCTGACTTTC. The chain couples TRBV5-1 to TRBJ2-6; no clear D gene. The CDR3 is made up of 20 amino acids. Deletions cut 2 bases from V and 0 bases from J, with 21 bases between. Per the germline V gene, CDR1 is SGHRS and CDR2 is YFSETQ.

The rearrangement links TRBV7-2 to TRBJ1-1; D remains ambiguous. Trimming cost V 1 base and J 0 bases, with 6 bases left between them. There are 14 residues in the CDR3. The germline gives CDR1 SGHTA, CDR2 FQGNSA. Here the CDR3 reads CASSLGRVNTEAFF. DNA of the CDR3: TGTGCCAGCAGCTTAGGGAGAGTGAACACTGAAGCTTTCTTT.

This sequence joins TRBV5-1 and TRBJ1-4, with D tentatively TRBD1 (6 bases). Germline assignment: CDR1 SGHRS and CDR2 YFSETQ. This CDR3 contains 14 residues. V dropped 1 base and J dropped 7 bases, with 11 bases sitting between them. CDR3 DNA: TGCGCCAGCAGCTTGACAGGGAAGGTTGAAAAACTGTTTTTT. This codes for CASSLTGKVEKLFF. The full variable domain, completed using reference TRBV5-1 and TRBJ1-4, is KAGVTQTPRYLIKTRGQQVTLSCSPISGHRSVSWYQQTPGQGLQFLFEYFSETQRNKGNFPGRFSGRQFSNSRSEMNVSTLELGDSALYLCASSLTGKVEKLFFGSGTQLSVL.

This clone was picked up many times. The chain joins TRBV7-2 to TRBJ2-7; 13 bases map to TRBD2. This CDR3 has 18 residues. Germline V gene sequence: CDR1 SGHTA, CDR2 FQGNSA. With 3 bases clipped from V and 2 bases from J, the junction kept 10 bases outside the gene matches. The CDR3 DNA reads TGTGCCAGCAGCTTGAGAGATTTGGGACTAGCGGGGACCTACGAGCAGTACTTC. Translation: CASSLRDLGLAGTYEQYF.

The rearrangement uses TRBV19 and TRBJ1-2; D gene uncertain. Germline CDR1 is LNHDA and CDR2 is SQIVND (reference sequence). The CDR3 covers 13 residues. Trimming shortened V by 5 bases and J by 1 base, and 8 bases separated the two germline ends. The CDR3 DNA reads TGTGCCAGTAGTCCAGAAATTAACTATGGCTACACCTTC. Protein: CASSPEINYGYTF.

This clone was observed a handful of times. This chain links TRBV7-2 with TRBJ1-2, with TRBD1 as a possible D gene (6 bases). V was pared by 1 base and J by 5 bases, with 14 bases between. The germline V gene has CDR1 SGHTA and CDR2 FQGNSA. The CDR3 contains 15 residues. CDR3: CASSLEGGRRYGYTF. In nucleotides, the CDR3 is TGTGCCAGCAGCTTAGAGGGGGGGCGCAGGTATGGCTACACCTTC. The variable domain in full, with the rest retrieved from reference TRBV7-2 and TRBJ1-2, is GAGVSQSPSNKVTEKGKDVELRCDPISGHTALYWYRQSLGQGLEFLIYFQGNSAPDKSGLPSDRFSAERTGGSVSTLTIQRTQQEDSAVYLCASSLEGGRRYGYTFGSGTRLTVV.

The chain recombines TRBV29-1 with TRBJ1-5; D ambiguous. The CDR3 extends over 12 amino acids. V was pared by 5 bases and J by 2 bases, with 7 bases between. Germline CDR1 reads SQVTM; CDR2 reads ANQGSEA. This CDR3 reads CSVSSGNQPQHF. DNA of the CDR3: TGCAGCGTTTCCAGCGGCAATCAGCCCCAGCATTTT.

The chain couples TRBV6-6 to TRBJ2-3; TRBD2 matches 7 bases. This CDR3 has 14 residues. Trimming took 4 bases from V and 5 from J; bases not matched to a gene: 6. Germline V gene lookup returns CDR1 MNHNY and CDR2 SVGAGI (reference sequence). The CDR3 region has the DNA TGTGCCAGCAGTTCCCCGTTAGCGGGAGATACGCAGTATTTT. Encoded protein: CASSSPLAGDTQYF.

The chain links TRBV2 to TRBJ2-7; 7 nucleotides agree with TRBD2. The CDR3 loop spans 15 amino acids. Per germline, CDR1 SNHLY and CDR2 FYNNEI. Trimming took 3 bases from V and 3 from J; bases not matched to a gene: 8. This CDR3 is CASSEAPSGDYEQYF. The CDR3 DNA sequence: TGTGCCAGCAGTGAGGCCCCCAGCGGGGACTACGAGCAGTACTTC.

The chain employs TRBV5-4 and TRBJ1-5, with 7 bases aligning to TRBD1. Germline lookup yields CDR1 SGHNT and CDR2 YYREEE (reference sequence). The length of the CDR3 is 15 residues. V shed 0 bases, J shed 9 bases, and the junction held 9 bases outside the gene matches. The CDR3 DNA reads TGTGCCAGCAGCTTGGGGGGGACAGTCCCCTCGCCCCAGCATTTT. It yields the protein CASSLGGTVPSPQHF.

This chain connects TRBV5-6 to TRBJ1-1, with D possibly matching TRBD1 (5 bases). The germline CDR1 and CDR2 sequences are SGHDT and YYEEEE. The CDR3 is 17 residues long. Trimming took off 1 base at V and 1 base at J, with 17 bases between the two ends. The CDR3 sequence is CASSLRLTALENTEAFF. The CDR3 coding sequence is TGTGCCAGCAGCTTGCGCCTGACAGCCCTAGAGAACACTGAAGCTTTCTTT.

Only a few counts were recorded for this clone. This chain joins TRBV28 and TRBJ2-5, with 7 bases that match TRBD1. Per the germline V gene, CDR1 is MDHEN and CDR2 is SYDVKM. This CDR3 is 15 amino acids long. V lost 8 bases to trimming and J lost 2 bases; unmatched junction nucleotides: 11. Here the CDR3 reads CASGRGRALQETQYF. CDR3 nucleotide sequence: TGTGCCAGCGGAAGGGGGCGCGCCCTTCAAGAGACCCAGTACTTC.

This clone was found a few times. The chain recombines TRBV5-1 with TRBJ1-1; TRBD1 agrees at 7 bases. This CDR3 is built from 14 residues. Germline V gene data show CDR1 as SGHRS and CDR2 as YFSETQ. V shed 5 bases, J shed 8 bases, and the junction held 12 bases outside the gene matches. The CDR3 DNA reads TGCGCCAGCAGGGAAGGGGGAAGACAGGGCGAAGCTTTCTTT. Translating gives CASREGGRQGEAFF. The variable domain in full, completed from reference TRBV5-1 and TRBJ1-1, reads KAGVTQTPRYLIKTRGQQVTLSCSPISGHRSVSWYQQTPGQGLQFLFEYFSETQRNKGNFPGRFSGRQFSNSRSEMNVSTLELGDSALYLCASREGGRQGEAFFGQGTRLTVV.